The clone carrying this TCR beta chain was found a few times. Its specificity is not known. This sample was included in a study of T-cell memory formation after mild COVID-19. TCRalpha and TCRbeta libraries used 5'RACE with constant-segment primers and UMIs. Each CDR3 protein gets one entry after TCRdb re-called the 5' RACE reads with MiXCR. In the table there are roughly 580,000 distinct CDR3 sequences, roughly 18% of which are singletons. The V gene end was trimmed by 6 bases and the J gene end by 2 bases; junction bases not matched to a gene: 12. CDR3 size: 18 residues. General study findings and limits: The study found contracting CD4+ clones mainly in CM and EM and contracting CD8+ clones in EMRA.

The sample comprised PBMCs or a T cell subset sorted from them (not recorded which). The source of this sequence is an adult woman who had mild COVID-19 (a few samples of this study predate the infection). Cell type and time point are not known. This chain joins TRBV12-3 or TRBV12-4 and TRBJ2-7, with 14 nucleotides matching TRBD2. The CDR3 DNA reads as TGTGCCAGCAGCCCTTATGGGACTAGCGGGGGCCTAACCTACGAGCAGTACTTC. It codes for CASSPYGTSGGLTYEQYF.